The TCR beta chain described here comes from a study of monozygotic twins with inflammatory bowel disease. Study-wide points: Healthy co-twins, by inverse Simpson, had higher TCRbeta diversity than their siblings with IBD.

TCRdb processed the 5' RACE reads again and assigns one entry to each CDR3 protein, with no DNA. The listing contains 150,000 to 200,000 distinct CDR3 sequences. The CDR3 runs to 18 residues. Germline CDR1 SGHNT, CDR2 YYREEE (reference sequence). With respect to this clonotype: Its target is not known.

The sequence came from a human donor with ulcerative colitis or Crohn's disease, or a healthy co-twin of an affected twin (not recorded which). Sequenced sample: blood. J is TRBJ2-1 and V is TRBV5-4; there is no DNA to check the TCRdb D call of TRBD2. The CDR3 region is CASSRHSLGPTGGHEQFF.